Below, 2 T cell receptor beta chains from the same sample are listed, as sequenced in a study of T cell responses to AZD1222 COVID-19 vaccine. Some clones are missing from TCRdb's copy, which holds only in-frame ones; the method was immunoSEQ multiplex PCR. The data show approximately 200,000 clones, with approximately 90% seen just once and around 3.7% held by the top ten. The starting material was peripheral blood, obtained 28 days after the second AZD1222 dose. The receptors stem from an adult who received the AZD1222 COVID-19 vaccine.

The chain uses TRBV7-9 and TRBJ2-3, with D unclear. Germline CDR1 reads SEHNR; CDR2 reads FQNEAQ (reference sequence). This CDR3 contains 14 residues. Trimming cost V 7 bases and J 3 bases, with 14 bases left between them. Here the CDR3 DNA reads TGTGCCAGCACACCGTGGGTCGGAACAGATACGCAGTATTTT. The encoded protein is CASTPWVGTDTQYF.

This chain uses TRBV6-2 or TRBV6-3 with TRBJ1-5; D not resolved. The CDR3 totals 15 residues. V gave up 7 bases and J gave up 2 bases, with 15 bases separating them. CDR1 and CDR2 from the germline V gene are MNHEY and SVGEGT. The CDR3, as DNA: TGTGCCAGCACCCCGCGGGCTCGGGGCAATCAGCCCCAGCATTTT. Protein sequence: CASTPRARGNQPQHF.